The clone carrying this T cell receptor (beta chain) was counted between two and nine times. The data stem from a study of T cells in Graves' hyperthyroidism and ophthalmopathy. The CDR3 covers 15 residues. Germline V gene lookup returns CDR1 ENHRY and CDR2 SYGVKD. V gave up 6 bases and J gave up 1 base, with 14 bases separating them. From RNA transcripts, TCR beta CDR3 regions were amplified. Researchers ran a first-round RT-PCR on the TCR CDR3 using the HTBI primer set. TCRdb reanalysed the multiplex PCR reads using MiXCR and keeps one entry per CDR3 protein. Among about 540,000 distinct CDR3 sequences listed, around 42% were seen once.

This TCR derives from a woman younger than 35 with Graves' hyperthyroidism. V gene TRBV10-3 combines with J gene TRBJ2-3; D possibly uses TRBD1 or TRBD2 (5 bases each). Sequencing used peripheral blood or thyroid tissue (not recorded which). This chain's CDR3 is CAIRGRERGTDTQYF. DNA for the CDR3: TGTGCCATCAGAGGCAGGGAGAGGGGCACAGATACGCAGTATTTT.